This paragraph reports one TCR beta chain. Its target is not known. These data originate in a study of shared clonotypes between healthy human individuals. The study's findings and limits: Donor clonotype sharing was expected to depend on sequencing depth.

Each replicate PCR on the sorted subsets used about 0.2 ug DNA (roughly 27,000 T cell genomes). Some clones are missing from TCRdb's copy, which holds only in-frame ones; the method was immunoSEQ multiplex PCR. The sample lists about 2.5 million clones, around 92% seen once, with 0.37% in the top ten. This TCR derives from a man aged 18 to 29 in good health. Some clones in this sample may be carry-over from other donors' samples. The sequenced sample consisted of naive CD4+ T cells from PBMCs. Documented subset: CD45RA+ positively selected.

The CDR3: CASRTRDSINYGYTF. CDR3 bases: TGCGCCAGCAGGACCCGGGACAGTATTAACTATGGCTACACCTTC. The chain couples TRBV5-1 to TRBJ1-2, with 7 positions matching TRBD1. The CDR3 runs to 15 residues. Germline-derived CDR1 and CDR2 are SGHRS and YFSETQ. J lost 1 base, V lost 5 bases, and 8 bases had no gene match.